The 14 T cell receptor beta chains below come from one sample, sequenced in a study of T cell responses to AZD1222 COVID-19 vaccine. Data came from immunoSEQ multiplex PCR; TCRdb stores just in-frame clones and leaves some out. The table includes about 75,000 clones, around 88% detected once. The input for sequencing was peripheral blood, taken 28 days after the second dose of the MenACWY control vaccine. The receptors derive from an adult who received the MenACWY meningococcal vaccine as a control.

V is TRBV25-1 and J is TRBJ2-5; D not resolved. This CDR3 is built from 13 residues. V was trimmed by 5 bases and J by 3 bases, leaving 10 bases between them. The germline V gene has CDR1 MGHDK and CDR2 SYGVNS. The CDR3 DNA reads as TGTGCCAGCAGTTCGGCCCACGAAGAGACCCAGTACTTC. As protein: CASSSAHEETQYF.

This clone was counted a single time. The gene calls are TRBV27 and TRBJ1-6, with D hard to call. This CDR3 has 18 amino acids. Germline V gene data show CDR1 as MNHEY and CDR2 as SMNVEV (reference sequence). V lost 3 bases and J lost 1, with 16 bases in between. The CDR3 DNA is TGTGCCAGCAGTTTCGCTTTAGGAAGCCATTCCTATAATTCACCCCTCCACTTT. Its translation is CASSFALGSHSYNSPLHF.

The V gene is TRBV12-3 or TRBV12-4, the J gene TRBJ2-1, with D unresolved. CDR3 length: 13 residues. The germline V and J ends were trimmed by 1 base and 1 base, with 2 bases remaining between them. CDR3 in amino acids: CASSLESYNEQFF. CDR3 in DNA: TGTGCCAGCAGTTTAGAATCCTACAATGAGCAGTTCTTC.

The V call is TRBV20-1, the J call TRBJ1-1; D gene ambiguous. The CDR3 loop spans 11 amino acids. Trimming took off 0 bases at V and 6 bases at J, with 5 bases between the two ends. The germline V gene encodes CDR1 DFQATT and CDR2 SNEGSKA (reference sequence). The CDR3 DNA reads TGCAGTGCTAGAGATAGGGCTGAAGCTTTCTTT. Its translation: CSARDRAEAFF.

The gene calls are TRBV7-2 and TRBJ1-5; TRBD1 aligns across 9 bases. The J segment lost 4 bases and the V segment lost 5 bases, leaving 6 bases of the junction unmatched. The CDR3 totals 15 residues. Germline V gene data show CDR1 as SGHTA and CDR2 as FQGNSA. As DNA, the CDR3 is TGTGCCAGCAGCCTCAACAGGGGGCCGAATCAGCCCCAGCATTTT. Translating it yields CASSLNRGPNQPQHF.

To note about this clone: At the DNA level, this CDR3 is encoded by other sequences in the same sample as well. This CDR3 is CASSYGDGTEAFF. For the CDR3, the DNA is TGTGCCAGCAGTTACGGGGATGGCACTGAAGCTTTCTTT. The chain joins TRBV9 to TRBJ1-1; D is unclear. Trimming pared 5 bases from V and 4 bases from J, leaving 12 bases between. The germline V gene has CDR1 SGDLS and CDR2 YYNGEE. The CDR3 has 13 amino acids.

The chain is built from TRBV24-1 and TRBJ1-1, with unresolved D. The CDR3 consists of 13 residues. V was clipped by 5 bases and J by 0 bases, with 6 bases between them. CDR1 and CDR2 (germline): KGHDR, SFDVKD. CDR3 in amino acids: CATSGVMNTEAFF. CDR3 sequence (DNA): TGTGCCACCAGTGGCGTCATGAACACTGAAGCTTTCTTT.

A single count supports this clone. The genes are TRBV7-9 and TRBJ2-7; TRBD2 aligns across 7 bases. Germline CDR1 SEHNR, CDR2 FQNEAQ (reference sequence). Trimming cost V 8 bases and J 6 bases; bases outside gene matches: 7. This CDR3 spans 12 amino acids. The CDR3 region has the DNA TGTGCCAGCTCCGAGGGGAGGGGCGAGCAGTACTTC. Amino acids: CASSEGRGEQYF. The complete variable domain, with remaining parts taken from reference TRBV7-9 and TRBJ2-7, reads DTGVSQNPRHKITKRGQNVTFRCDPISEHNRLYWYRQTLGQGPEFLTYFQNEAQLEKSRLLSDRFSAERPKGSFSTLEIQRTEQGDSAMYLCASSEGRGEQYFGPGTRLTVT.

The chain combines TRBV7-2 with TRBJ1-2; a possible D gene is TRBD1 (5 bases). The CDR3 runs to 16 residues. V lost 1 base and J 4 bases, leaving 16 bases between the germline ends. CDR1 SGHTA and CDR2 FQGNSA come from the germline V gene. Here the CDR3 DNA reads TGTGCCAGCAGCTTAGGGAAGGTAGGGGTAGGCTATGGCTACACCTTC. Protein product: CASSLGKVGVGYGYTF.

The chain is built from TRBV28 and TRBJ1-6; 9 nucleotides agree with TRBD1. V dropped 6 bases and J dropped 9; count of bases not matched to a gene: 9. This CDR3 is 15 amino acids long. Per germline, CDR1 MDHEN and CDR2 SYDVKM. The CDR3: CASSLLETGGSPLHF. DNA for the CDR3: TGTGCCAGCAGCCTACTTGAGACAGGGGGTTCACCCCTCCACTTT. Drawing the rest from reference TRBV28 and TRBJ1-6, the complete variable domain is DVKVTQSSRYLVKRTGEKVFLECVQDMDHENMFWYRQDPGLGLRLIYFSYDVKMKEKGDIPEGYSVSREKKERFSLILESASTNQTSMYLCASSLLETGGSPLHFGNGTRLTVT.

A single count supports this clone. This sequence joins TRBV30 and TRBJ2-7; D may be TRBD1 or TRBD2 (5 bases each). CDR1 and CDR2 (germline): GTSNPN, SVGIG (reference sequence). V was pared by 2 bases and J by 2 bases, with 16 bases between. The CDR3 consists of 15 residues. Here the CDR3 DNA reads TGTGCCTGGAGTTTGGGGGACGCACGAACCTACGAGCAGTACTTC. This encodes CAWSLGDARTYEQYF.

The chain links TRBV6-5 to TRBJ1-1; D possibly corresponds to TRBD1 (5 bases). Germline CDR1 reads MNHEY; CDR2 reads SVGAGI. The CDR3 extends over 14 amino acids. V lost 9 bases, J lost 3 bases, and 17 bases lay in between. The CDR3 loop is CASTSGVRDTEAFF. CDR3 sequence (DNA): TGTGCCAGTACCTCGGGGGTGCGGGACACTGAAGCTTTCTTT.

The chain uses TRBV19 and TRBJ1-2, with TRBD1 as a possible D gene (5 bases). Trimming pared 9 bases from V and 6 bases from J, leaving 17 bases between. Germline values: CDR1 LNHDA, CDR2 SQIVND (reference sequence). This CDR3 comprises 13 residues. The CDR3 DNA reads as TGTGCCAGCCGACCCCGGGGGTCCAATGGCTACACCTTC. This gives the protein CASRPRGSNGYTF. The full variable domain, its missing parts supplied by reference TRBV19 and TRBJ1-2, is DGGITQSPKYLFRKEGQNVTLSCEQNLNHDAMYWYRQDPGQGLRLIYYSQIVNDFQKGDIAEGYSVSREKKESFPLTVTSAQKNPTAFYLCASRPRGSNGYTFGSGTRLTVV.

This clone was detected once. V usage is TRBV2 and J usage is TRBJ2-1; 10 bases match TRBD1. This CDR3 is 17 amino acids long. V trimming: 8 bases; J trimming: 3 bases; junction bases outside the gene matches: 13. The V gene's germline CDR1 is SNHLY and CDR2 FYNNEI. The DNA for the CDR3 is TGTGCCAGCCCGGGACAGGGGTTTCCTCTGTTCTACAATGAGCAGTTCTTC. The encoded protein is CASPGQGFPLFYNEQFF. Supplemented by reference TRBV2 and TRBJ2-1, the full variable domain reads EPEVTQTPSHQVTQMGQEVILRCVPISNHLYFYWYRQILGQKVEFLVSFYNNEISEKSEIFDDQFSVERPDGSNFTLKIRSTKLEDSAMYFCASPGQGFPLFYNEQFFGPGTRLTVL.